This TCR beta chain emerged from a study of blood T cell repertoires in COVID-19. How the authors handled the data: The assay estimated nucleated cells by amplifying reference gene primers. Data came from immunoSEQ multiplex PCR; TCRdb stores just in-frame clones and leaves some out. The V and J calls and clone size come from that table; D and trimming were worked out from the DNA. Among roughly 170,000 clones listed, roughly 80% were seen once. Trimming removed 4 bases from V and 3 bases from J, with 13 bases in between. The CDR3 covers 15 residues. Germline V gene lookup returns CDR1 MNHEY and CDR2 SVGEGT. This clone was counted a single time.

Sequenced sample: PBMCs or T cells enriched from blood (not recorded which). The V and J genes are TRBV6-2 or TRBV6-3 and TRBJ1-5; perhaps TRBD1 as D (6 bases). The receptor was derived from a woman between 40 and 55 years old with acute COVID-19. The CDR3 bases are TGTGCCAGCAGTTCCCTCGACAGGAACAATCAGCCCCAGCATTTT. This gives the protein CASSSLDRNNQPQHF.